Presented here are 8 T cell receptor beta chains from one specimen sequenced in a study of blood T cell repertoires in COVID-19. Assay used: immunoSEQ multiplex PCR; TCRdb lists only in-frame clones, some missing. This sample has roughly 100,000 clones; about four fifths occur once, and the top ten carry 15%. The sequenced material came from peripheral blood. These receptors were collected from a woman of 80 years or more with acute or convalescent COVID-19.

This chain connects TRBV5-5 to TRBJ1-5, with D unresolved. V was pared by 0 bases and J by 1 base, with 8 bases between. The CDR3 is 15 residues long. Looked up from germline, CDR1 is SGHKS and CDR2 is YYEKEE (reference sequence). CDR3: CASSLAAGSNQPQHF. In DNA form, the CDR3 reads TGTGCCAGCAGCTTGGCCGCAGGAAGCAATCAGCCCCAGCATTTT.

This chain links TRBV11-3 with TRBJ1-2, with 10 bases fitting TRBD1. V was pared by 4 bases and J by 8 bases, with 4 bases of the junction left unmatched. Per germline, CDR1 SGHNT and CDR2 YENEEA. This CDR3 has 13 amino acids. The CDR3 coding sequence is TGTGCCAGCAGCTGGGGACAGGGGAGAGGCTACACCTTC. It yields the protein CASSWGQGRGYTF.

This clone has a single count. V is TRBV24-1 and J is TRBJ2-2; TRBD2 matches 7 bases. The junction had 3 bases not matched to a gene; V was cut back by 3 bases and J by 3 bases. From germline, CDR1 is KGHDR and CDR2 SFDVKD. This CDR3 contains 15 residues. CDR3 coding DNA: TGTGCCACCAGTGATCCTGGGAGGGACACCGGGGAGCTGTTTTTT. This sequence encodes CATSDPGRDTGELFF.

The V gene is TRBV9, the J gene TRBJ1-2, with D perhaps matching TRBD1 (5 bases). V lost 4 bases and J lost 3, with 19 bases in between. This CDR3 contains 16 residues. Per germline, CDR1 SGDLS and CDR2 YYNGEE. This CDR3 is CASSLTPGPPHYGYTF. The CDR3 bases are TGTGCCAGCAGCTTAACCCCAGGGCCCCCTCACTATGGCTACACCTTC.

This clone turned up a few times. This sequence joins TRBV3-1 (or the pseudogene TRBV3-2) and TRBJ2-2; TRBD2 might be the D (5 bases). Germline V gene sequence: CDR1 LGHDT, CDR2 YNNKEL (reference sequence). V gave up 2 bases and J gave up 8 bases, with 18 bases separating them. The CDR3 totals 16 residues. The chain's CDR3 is CASSQREIGPAGELFF. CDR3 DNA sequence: TGTGCCAGCAGCCAAAGGGAGATTGGACCGGCTGGGGAGCTGTTTTTT.

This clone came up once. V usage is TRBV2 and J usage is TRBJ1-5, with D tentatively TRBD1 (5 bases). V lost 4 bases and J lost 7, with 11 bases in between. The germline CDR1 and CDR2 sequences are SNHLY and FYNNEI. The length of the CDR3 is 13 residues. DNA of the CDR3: TGTGCCAGCAGTGGGGGCAGGGAACAGCCCCAGCATTTT. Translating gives CASSGGREQPQHF.

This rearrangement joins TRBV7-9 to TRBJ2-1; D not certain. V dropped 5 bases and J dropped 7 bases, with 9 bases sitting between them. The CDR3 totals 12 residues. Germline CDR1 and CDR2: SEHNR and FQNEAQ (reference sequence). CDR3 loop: CASSPRSNEQFF. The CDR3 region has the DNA TGTGCCAGCAGCCCCCGGAGTAATGAGCAGTTCTTC.

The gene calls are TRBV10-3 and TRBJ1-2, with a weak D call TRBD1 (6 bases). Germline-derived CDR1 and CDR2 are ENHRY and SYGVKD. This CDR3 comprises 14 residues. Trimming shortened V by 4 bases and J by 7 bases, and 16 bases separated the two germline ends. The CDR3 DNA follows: TGTGCCATCAGTGCCCAAGGGGGGGGCGCTGGCTACACCTTC. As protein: CAISAQGGGAGYTF.